This entry is about one T cell receptor beta chain. Time point of the sample: peripheral blood 6 weeks after treatment start. Patients had urothelial carcinoma that was locally advanced or metastatic. This specimen comes from a study of PD-L1 blockade in urothelial cancer. Study details: Dosed intravenously at 1,200 mg every 3 weeks, atezolizumab was initiated by patients in the mid-2010s. Analyzed time points were 3 weeks (second dose) and 6 weeks after therapy began.

J was trimmed by 7 bases and V by 4 bases; bases with no gene match: 8. This CDR3 has 15 amino acids. Looked up from germline, CDR1 is SGHRS and CDR2 is YFSETQ. Sequencing was performed with immunoSEQ multiplex PCR; in TCRdb, only in-frame clones are kept and a portion is missing. In the table there are around 66,000 clones, 88% of which are singletons. The TCR comes from a man aged 55 to 70 with urothelial cancer. The sample consisted of PBMCs, taken around atezolizumab (anti-PD-L1) treatment. The gene calls are TRBV5-1 and TRBJ1-4; 9 bases match TRBD1. In nucleotides, the CDR3 is TGCGCCAGCAGCCCGGTTGAGACAGGGGGTGAAAAACTGTTTTTT. Its protein product is CASSPVETGGEKLFF.